The following is a T cell receptor beta chain sequence with its context. This record belongs to a study of STAT5B mutations in CD4+ large granular lymphocyte leukemia. Per the germline V gene, CDR1 is ENHRY and CDR2 is SYGVKD. V was cut by 0 bases and J by 2 bases, with 10 bases left in between. The CDR3 spans 15 residues. Sequencing was performed with immunoSEQ multiplex PCR; in TCRdb, only in-frame clones are kept and a portion is missing. Altogether some 28,000 clones are present, roughly 75% being singletons, with the ten largest covering 2.5% to 3.5%. Sequenced: CD4+ T cells from blood buffy coats. The rearrangement uses TRBV10-3 and TRBJ2-5; tentative D call: TRBD2 (6 bases). The TCR was taken from a human donor in good health. DNA for the CDR3: TGTGCCATCAGTGAGTCTGATAGCGGACAAGAGACCCAGTACTTC. Protein: CAISESDSGQETQYF.